These 6 T cell receptor beta chains were all obtained from the same sample, sequenced in a study of OX40 agonist ivuxolimab in advanced cancers. Measured with immunoSEQ multiplex PCR; TCRdb has only the in-frame clones, and not every one. Among approximately 100,000 clones listed, about nine tenths were seen once. The specimen was CD4+ or CD8+ T cells sorted from blood, collected in a trial of the OX40 agonist ivuxolimab. The receptors originated from an adult with an advanced solid tumor such as melanoma, head and neck, liver or kidney cancer.

J is TRBJ2-7 and V is TRBV7-9, with TRBD2 identical over 7 bases. The CDR3 has 11 residues. V dropped 8 bases and J dropped 3; count of bases not matched to a gene: 1. The V gene's germline CDR1 is SEHNR and CDR2 FQNEAQ (reference sequence). The CDR3 spells CASGGGYEQYF. CDR3 in DNA: TGTGCCAGCGGCGGGGGCTACGAGCAGTACTTC.

J is TRBJ2-1 and V is TRBV19; 8 positions agree with TRBD1. Looked up from germline, CDR1 is LNHDA and CDR2 is SQIVND (reference sequence). Trimming at V came to 4 bases and at J to 6 bases, leaving 8 bases not matched to a gene. This CDR3 spans 15 amino acids. The DNA of the CDR3 is TGTGCCAGTAGTAAGGACAGGGCCTCGTCCAATGAGCAGTTCTTC. As protein: CASSKDRASSNEQFF.

CDR3 DNA sequence: TGTGCCAGCAGCTTAGGACAGGGAGAAGGCTACACCTTC. Translating it yields CASSLGQGEGYTF. V gene TRBV9 combines with J gene TRBJ1-2; 8 bases line up with TRBD1. The germline gives CDR1 SGDLS, CDR2 YYNGEE. Trimming removed 4 bases from V and 8 bases from J; junction bases left unmatched: 7. The CDR3 is 13 residues long.

The chain joins TRBV7-9 to TRBJ2-7; 8 bases line up with TRBD1. Trimming took 1 base from V and 6 from J; bases not matched to a gene: 11. Germline V gene sequence: CDR1 SEHNR, CDR2 FQNEAQ (reference sequence). The CDR3 runs to 16 residues. The CDR3 DNA is TGTGCCAGCAGCTTAGTACGGACAGGGTGGCAGCCCGAGCAGTACTTC. Translating it yields CASSLVRTGWQPEQYF.

This rearrangement joins TRBV11-2 to TRBJ2-7; 12 nucleotides line up with TRBD2. CDR1 SGHAT and CDR2 FQNNGV come from the germline V gene. Trimming at V came to 5 bases and at J to 0 bases, leaving 11 bases not matched to a gene. The CDR3 is made up of 18 amino acids. The CDR3 DNA sequence: TGTGCCAGCAGCGCAACGACTAGCGGGAGCCCTGCCTCCTACGAGCAGTACTTC. Amino acid sequence: CASSATTSGSPASYEQYF.

The chain employs TRBV6-6 and TRBJ2-3, with 7 bases matching TRBD2. Germline loops: CDR1 MNHNY, CDR2 SVGAGI (reference sequence). This CDR3 has 15 amino acids. Trimming removed 2 bases from V and 5 bases from J; junction bases left unmatched: 7. For the CDR3, the DNA is TGTGCCAGCAGTTACGCTCGGGGGAGGGAAGATACGCAGTATTTT. Translating it yields CASSYARGREDTQYF.